These 5 T cell receptor beta chains came from one sample sequenced in a study of blood T cell repertoires in COVID-19. Some clones are missing from TCRdb's copy, which holds only in-frame ones; the method was immunoSEQ multiplex PCR. The sample lists approximately 110,000 clones, roughly nine tenths occurring once. Sequencing input: peripheral blood. The receptors shown here come from a woman aged 80 or older with acute or convalescent COVID-19.

The chain links TRBV5-3 to TRBJ1-2; D not certain. TRBV5-3 counts as an open reading frame of uncertain function. The CDR3 runs to 15 residues. V was pared by 3 bases and J by 4 bases, with 16 bases between. The CDR3 region has the DNA TGTGCCAGAAGCTACCCCGGGTGCGAGGTCTATGGCTACACCTTC. Residues: CARSYPGCEVYGYTF.

J is TRBJ1-3 and V is TRBV10-3, with unresolved D. Germline values: CDR1 ENHRY, CDR2 SYGVKD. The CDR3 covers 15 residues. The V end was cut by 1 base, the J end by 0 bases, with 7 bases between. CDR3 DNA sequence: TGTGCCATCAGTGAGTACACCAGCTCTGGAAACACCATATATTTT. Protein product: CAISEYTSSGNTIYF.

J is TRBJ1-2 and V is TRBV7-2; the D is unclear. This CDR3 region has 14 residues. V was clipped by 5 bases and J by 6 bases, with 16 bases between them. CDR1 is SGHTA and CDR2 is FQGNSA in the germline V gene. The CDR3 nucleotides read TGTGCCAGCAGCCCTTCTCTAGTTCCGGATGGCTACACCTTC. It specifies CASSPSLVPDGYTF.

The gene calls are TRBV24-1 and TRBJ2-7; 7 bases align to TRBD1. V lost 4 bases, J lost 2 bases, and 7 bases stayed unmatched. The CDR3 runs 15 residues. Per the germline V gene, CDR1 is KGHDR and CDR2 is SFDVKD. CDR3: CATSDPQGKPYEQYF. For the CDR3, the DNA is TGTGCCACCAGTGACCCACAGGGGAAACCCTACGAGCAGTACTTC.

V and J are TRBV7-9 and TRBJ2-7; 7 bases line up with TRBD1. The CDR3 runs 14 residues. The ends lost 5 bases at V and 7 bases at J; junction bases unmatched: 11. Germline lookup yields CDR1 SEHNR and CDR2 FQNEAQ (reference sequence). DNA for the CDR3: TGTGCCAGCAGCACCTGGACAGGATTTGAAGAGCAGTACTTC. It specifies CASSTWTGFEEQYF.